The present entry profiles one T cell receptor (beta chain) with its context. Its antigen is still unknown. One base away there is no much larger clone; base qualities are not given. This entry is derived from a study of blood T cell repertoires in COVID-19 (dated by TCRdb to 2020 to 2021). For context, the study as a whole: Collaborator samples came from the United States, Italy and Spain and covered acute and convalescent phases of COVID-19. The material from the prospective study consisted of cDNA or gDNA derived from T cells, B-cell-depleted T cells, or PBMCs. Deeply sampled blood TCRbeta repertoires from subjects exposed to, actively infected with, or recovered from COVID-19 were included in the dataset. A freely available public database, intended as a resource for researchers studying the immune response to SARS-CoV-2, is where the repertoires were released. The samples were drawn from two sources: the first 160 participants of the ongoing ImmuneRACE study, and fewer than 1,500 subjects contributed by 6 global collaborators. Nearly every sample came with metadata listing a de-identified subject ID, COVID-19 status, age in years and sex. Where available, HLA class I and class II types were taken from metadata supplied by the sample provider and were not determined by assay-based typing.

The collaborating institutions used their own protocols to collect whole blood in K2EDTA tubes. For TCRbeta analysis, collaborators shipped samples in one of three forms: frozen whole blood, isolated PBMCs, or DNA extracted from either of those sample types. The V end loses 4 bases and the J end loses 1 base, and a stretch of 14 bases separates them. The CDR3 spans 15 residues, from the cysteine through the phenylalanine. Here the CDR3 DNA is all that survives: 45 bases in frame from base 1. The germline V gene (reference sequence) gives CDR1 as SGHKS and CDR2 as YYEKEE. TCRbeta CDR3 regions were amplified from genomic DNA by means of the immunoSEQ Assay, a bias-controlled multiplex PCR. Processing in the source paper ran as follows. The number of nucleated cells in each sample was estimated from the amplification of reference gene primers within the assay. To quantify the absolute abundance of each unique TCRbeta CDR3 rearrangement, sequence reads were collapsed and filtered. For each sample, productive Simpson clonality was calculated as the square root of Simpson's diversity index across productive rearrangements. This immuneACCESS table, as held by TCRdb, lists in-frame sequences with V and J called but not all clones. Of the missing ones, under half trace to an unresolved V gene in checked studies; the others have no known cause. From that table come the V and J calls and clone size; the DNA was used to work out D and trimming. Here the sample has 30,000 to 35,000 clones; 89% occur a single time. About 0.55% of the sample is held by the ten biggest clonotypes.

Results the study describes overall, beyond this receptor: Clinical and demographic metadata were provided uncurated, with the amount varying by source and participant.

This clonotype was obtained from a woman in her forties with active or convalescent COVID-19. Specimen: peripheral blood. The chain couples TRBV5-5 to TRBJ1-2; possibly the D gene is TRBD1, per 6 matching bases. The nucleotide sequence reads TGTGCCAGCAGCCGGGAGGGGGGCATTAACTATGGCTACACCTTC. Translated, it gives CASSREGGINYGYTF.